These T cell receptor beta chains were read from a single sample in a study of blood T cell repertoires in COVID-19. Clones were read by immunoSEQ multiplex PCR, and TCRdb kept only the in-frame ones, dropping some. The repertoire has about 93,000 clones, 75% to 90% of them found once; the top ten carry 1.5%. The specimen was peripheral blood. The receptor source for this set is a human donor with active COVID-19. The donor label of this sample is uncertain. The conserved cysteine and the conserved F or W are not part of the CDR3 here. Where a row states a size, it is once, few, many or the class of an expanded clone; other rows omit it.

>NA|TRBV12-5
ASGSGVVNTEAF
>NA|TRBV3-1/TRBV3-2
ASSQRAGAETQY
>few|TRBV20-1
SASGTQGRSYEQY
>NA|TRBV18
ASSPPPGGTEAF
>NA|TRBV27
ATLVGPEAF
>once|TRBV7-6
ASSQGQGISNQPQH
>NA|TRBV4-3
ASSQEVTTGNTIY
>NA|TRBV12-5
ASARGWETQY
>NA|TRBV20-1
SASFGTGNQPQH
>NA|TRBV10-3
AIRPTGANQETQY
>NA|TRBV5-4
ASSLRRGLKNIQY
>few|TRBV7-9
ASSWGTDSNQPQH
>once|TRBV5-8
ASSFRDRAEKLF
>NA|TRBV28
ASSPMVEGMVGGYT
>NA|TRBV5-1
ASSLRDRATDTEAF
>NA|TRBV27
ASRISGANVLT
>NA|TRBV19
ASSPRQGAVNEQY
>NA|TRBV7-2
ASSYRGVSGGARETQY
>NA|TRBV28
ASSTNHLTGFTKNIQY
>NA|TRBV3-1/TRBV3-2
ASSTQGALGNTIY
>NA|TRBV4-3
ASSQGRPDLAEANNEQF
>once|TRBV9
ASSPYAGAASSYNEQF
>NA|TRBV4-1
ASSQGGQGAYNSPLH